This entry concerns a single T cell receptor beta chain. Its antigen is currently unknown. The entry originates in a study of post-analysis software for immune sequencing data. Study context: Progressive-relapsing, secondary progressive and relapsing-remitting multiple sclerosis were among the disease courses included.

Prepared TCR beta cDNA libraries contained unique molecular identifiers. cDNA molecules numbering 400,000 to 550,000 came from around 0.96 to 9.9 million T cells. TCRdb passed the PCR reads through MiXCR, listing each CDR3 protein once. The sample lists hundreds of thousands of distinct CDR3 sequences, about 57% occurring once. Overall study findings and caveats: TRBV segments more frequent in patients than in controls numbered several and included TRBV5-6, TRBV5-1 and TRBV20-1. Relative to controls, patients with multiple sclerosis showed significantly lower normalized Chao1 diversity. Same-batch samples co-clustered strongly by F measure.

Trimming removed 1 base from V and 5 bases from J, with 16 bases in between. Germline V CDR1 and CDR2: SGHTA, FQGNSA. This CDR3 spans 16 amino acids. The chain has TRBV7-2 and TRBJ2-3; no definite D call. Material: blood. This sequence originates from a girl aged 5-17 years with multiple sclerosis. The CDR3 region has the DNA TGTGCCAGCAGCTTAGTCGCGTCCCAAACCGGAGATACGCAGTATTTT. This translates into CASSLVASQTGDTQYF.